A single sample gave rise to the 20 T cell receptor beta chains below, sequenced in a study of beta chain features in type 1 diabetes. The study, taken as a whole, reports: TCRB CDR3s were moderately but significantly shorter in Type 1 diabetes patients in all four CD4+ subsets.

Expressed TCRB transcripts got sequenced, as all isolated RNA was reverse transcribed. TCRdb keeps only in-frame clones here, not all; method: immunoSEQ multiplex PCR. The table records 600,000 to 700,000 clones, 13% of them present only once. Their cognate antigens are unknown. Sequencing was done on a sample of naive CD4+ T cells from blood. The source is a man younger than 35 with type 1 diabetes.

This rearrangement joins TRBV30 to TRBJ1-1; D remains ambiguous. V was cut by 3 bases and J by 3 bases, with 5 bases left in between. Germline CDR1 is GTSNPN and CDR2 is SVGIG (reference sequence). The CDR3 sequence is 11 residues long. CDR3 in DNA: TGTGCCTGGAGCTTTGACACTGAAGCTTTCTTT. Its translation is CAWSFDTEAFF.

The chain links TRBV19 to TRBJ1-2; no definite D call. Germline values: CDR1 LNHDA, CDR2 SQIVND (reference sequence). CDR3 length: 14 amino acids. V was cut by 3 bases and J by 8 bases, with 16 bases left in between. The CDR3 region has the DNA TGTGCCAGTAGTATCCCCCAAGGTCGAGTGGGCTACACCTTC. Its translation is CASSIPQGRVGYTF.

The chain recombines TRBV7-2 with TRBJ1-6; no clear D. CDR1 SGHTA and CDR2 FQGNSA come from the germline V gene. This CDR3 spans 16 amino acids. V shed 5 bases and J shed 8 bases, with 19 bases lying between them. CDR3: CASSPSTRPGDSPLHF. The CDR3, as DNA: TGTGCCAGCAGCCCATCGACGCGGCCTGGGGATTCACCCCTCCACTTT.

V gene TRBV4-1 combines with J gene TRBJ2-7; perhaps TRBD2 as D (6 bases). CDR1 is MGHRA and CDR2 is YSYEKL in the germline V gene. Trimming pared 0 bases from V and 0 bases from J, leaving 21 bases between. The CDR3 spans 19 residues. CDR3 amino acids: CASSQDRFGGAGNSYEQYF. The CDR3 DNA follows: TGCGCCAGCAGCCAAGATCGGTTTGGCGGGGCAGGTAACTCCTACGAGCAGTACTTC.

The rearrangement uses TRBV4-1 and TRBJ2-7; D not certain. Germline CDR1 MGHRA, CDR2 YSYEKL. V lost 0 bases to trimming and J lost 5 bases, with 5 bases between them. The CDR3 consists of 12 residues. CDR3 sequence: CASSQDHDEQYF. The CDR3 DNA is TGCGCCAGCAGCCAAGATCACGACGAGCAGTACTTC.

This clone was seen a handful of times. The rearrangement uses TRBV13 and TRBJ2-1, with a possible D match to TRBD1 (5 bases). The CDR3 length is 12 residues. Trimming took off 3 bases at V and 16 bases at J, with 16 bases between the two ends. Germline CDR1 reads PRHDT; CDR2 reads FYEKMQ (reference sequence). CDR3 in amino acids: CASSFRQGRSFF. CDR3 in DNA: TGTGCCAGCAGCTTTAGGCAGGGCCGTTCTTTCTTC.

The V and J genes are TRBV7-2 and TRBJ2-3; 9 positions agree with TRBD2. This CDR3 is built from 15 residues. The V segment lost 7 bases and the J segment 2 bases; nucleotides outside the gene matches: 7. Germline CDR1 SGHTA, CDR2 FQGNSA. The CDR3 protein is CASIYRTSDTDTQYF. CDR3 nucleotide sequence: TGTGCCAGCATATATAGGACTAGCGACACAGATACGCAGTATTTT.

This clone was found a few times. This chain joins TRBV28 and TRBJ2-7; D is undetermined. Germline assignment: CDR1 MDHEN and CDR2 SYDVKM. CDR3 length equals 11 residues. V was pared by 4 bases and J by 3 bases, with 4 bases between. The chain's CDR3 is CASSSDYEQYF. The CDR3 nucleotides read TGTGCCAGCAGTTCCGACTACGAGCAGTACTTC.

This clone has a handful of counts. V is TRBV7-6 and J is TRBJ2-7, with TRBD1 as a possible D gene (6 bases). This CDR3 is 13 amino acids long. Germline V gene sequence: CDR1 SGHVS, CDR2 FNYEAQ. V was trimmed by 5 bases and J by 6 bases, leaving 14 bases between them. The DNA for the CDR3 is TGTGCCAGCAGCGCTGGACAGTCCCGCGAGCAGTACTTC. This codes for CASSAGQSREQYF.

The chain uses TRBV10-3 and TRBJ1-5; TRBD1 agrees at 8 bases. The germline gives CDR1 ENHRY, CDR2 SYGVKD. J was trimmed by 0 bases and V by 3 bases; bases with no gene match: 7. The CDR3 runs 17 residues. The CDR3, as DNA: TGTGCCATCAGTGACGAGGACAGGGCGAATAGCAATCAGCCCCAGCATTTT. Protein product: CAISDEDRANSNQPQHF.

This clone was counted only a few times. The rearrangement joins TRBV29-1 to TRBJ1-1, with 7 bases fitting TRBD1. V lost 1 base, J lost 1 base, and 6 bases stayed unmatched. The CDR3 sequence is 15 residues long. Germline V gives CDR1 SQVTM, CDR2 ANQGSEA. The CDR3 loop is CSVEGEGGANTEAFF. CDR3 nucleotide sequence: TGCAGCGTTGAAGGGGAAGGGGGCGCGAACACTGAAGCTTTCTTT.

The J gene is TRBJ1-1, the V gene TRBV7-9; 8 nucleotides align to TRBD1. With V trimmed by 3 bases and J by 1 base, 10 bases remained unmatched. Germline CDR1 is SEHNR and CDR2 is FQNEAQ (reference sequence). The CDR3 is 17 amino acids. The CDR3, as DNA: TGTGCCAGCAGCTTTGGACACCAGGGGGCGACGAACACTGAAGCTTTCTTT. Translated: CASSFGHQGATNTEAFF.

The chain couples TRBV4-1 to TRBJ1-5; D unclear. This CDR3 spans 18 amino acids. Per germline, CDR1 MGHRA and CDR2 YSYEKL. The V end lost 1 base, the J end lost 0 bases, and 16 bases lay between the germline ends. For the CDR3, the DNA is TGCGCCAGCAGCCAAGGGCTACCCGGAATATATAGCAATCAGCCCCAGCATTTT. It specifies CASSQGLPGIYSNQPQHF.

The rearrangement uses TRBV30 and TRBJ1-1; TRBD1 might be the D (5 bases). Germline CDR1 reads GTSNPN; CDR2 reads SVGIG (reference sequence). The CDR3 sequence is 13 residues long. V was shortened by 5 bases and J by 0 bases, with 10 bases between the two germline ends. This CDR3 reads CAWWGGMNTEAFF. The CDR3 DNA sequence: TGTGCCTGGTGGGGGGGAATGAACACTGAAGCTTTCTTT.

This clone was seen more than once but under ten times. The rearrangement links TRBV5-1 to TRBJ1-4; D uncertain. This CDR3 region has 15 residues. In germline, CDR1 is SGHRS, CDR2 YFSETQ. V gave up 0 bases and J gave up 3 bases, with 9 bases separating them. The CDR3 DNA reads as TGCGCCAGCAGCTTGGCCCGGGGATCTAATGAAAAACTGTTTTTT. Translated: CASSLARGSNEKLFF.

The rearrangement links TRBV27 to TRBJ1-6; D call uncertain. Trimming shortened V by 4 bases and J by 9 bases, and 13 bases separated the two germline ends. Germline V gene sequence: CDR1 MNHEY, CDR2 SMNVEV (reference sequence). The CDR3 extends over 14 amino acids. The CDR3 region has the DNA TGTGCCAGCAGTTCATGGGCGGCGGGTTCACCCCTCCACTTT. It yields the protein CASSSWAAGSPLHF.

V and J are TRBV5-1 and TRBJ2-1; D gene ambiguous. The CDR3 extends over 11 amino acids. The germline V gene encodes CDR1 SGHRS and CDR2 YFSETQ. Trimming removed 5 bases at V and 7 bases at J, with 7 bases between. The CDR3: CASRRANEQFF. For the CDR3, the DNA is TGCGCCAGCAGAAGAGCTAATGAGCAGTTCTTC.

For this clone: The same CDR3 is also encoded by other DNA sequences in this sample. J is TRBJ2-5 and V is TRBV19, with D possibly being TRBD2 (6 bases). The ends were cut back, 3 bases at V and 5 bases at J, with 10 bases in the middle. The CDR3 has 13 amino acids. The germline CDR1 and CDR2 sequences are LNHDA and SQIVND (reference sequence). The CDR3 DNA reads as TGTGCCAGTAGTATGGGCGGGAAGGAGACCCAGTACTTC. Protein sequence: CASSMGGKETQYF.

This chain links TRBV30 with TRBJ1-1; 8 positions agree with TRBD1. The ends lost 7 bases at V and 10 bases at J; junction bases unmatched: 17. In germline, CDR1 is GTSNPN, CDR2 SVGIG (reference sequence). The CDR3 is 14 residues long. CDR3 nucleotide sequence: TGTGCCTCCATCACAGGGGGATCTGAACTGCCAGCTTTCTTT. Translated, it gives CASITGGSELPAFF.

This clone has just a few counts. The chain has TRBV4-2 and TRBJ1-1; D not certain. The V end lost 2 bases, the J end lost 0 bases, and 13 bases lay between the germline ends. The CDR3 extends over 16 amino acids. Germline V gene data show CDR1 as LGHNA and CDR2 as YNFKEQ. CDR3 protein: CASSQPNLGLNTEAFF. Here the CDR3 DNA reads TGTGCCAGCAGCCAACCCAATCTGGGATTGAACACTGAAGCTTTCTTT.